Each of the 3 T cell receptor beta chains below was sequenced from the same sample in a study of graft-versus-host responses after intestinal transplantation. The data were produced by immunoSEQ multiplex PCR, yet TCRdb's version contains in-frame clones alone and is incomplete. This sample yields about 15,000 clones, of which about 95% are seen a single time; about 0.75% belongs to the top ten. The sequencing used PBMCs, collected 9 days after transplant. These receptor sequences come from a human patient who received an intestinal transplant, so some T cells may come from the graft donor.

The table lists this clone with a few counts. The chain combines TRBV5-6 with TRBJ2-1; possibly TRBD2 for D (5 bases). Germline CDR1 reads SGHDT; CDR2 reads YYEEEE. This CDR3 is built from 12 residues. Trimming took 5 bases from V and 6 from J, leaving 9 bases between them. Here the CDR3 DNA reads TGTGCCAGCAGTCCGGGGTTCAATGAGCAGTTCTTC. Encoded protein: CASSPGFNEQFF.

The chain recombines TRBV5-8 with TRBJ2-7; tentatively, D is TRBD1 (6 bases). This CDR3 spans 13 amino acids. Germline V gene lookup returns CDR1 SGHTS and CDR2 YDEGEE. The ends were cut back, 0 bases at V and 3 bases at J, with 7 bases in the middle. The CDR3 sequence: CASSLAGVYEQYF. The CDR3 DNA reads TGTGCCAGCAGCTTGGCAGGGGTCTACGAGCAGTACTTC.

This chain uses TRBV4-2 with TRBJ2-5; 9 nucleotides align to TRBD2. The CDR3 extends over 17 amino acids. J lost 5 bases, V lost 1 base, and 11 bases had no gene match. Germline V gene data show CDR1 as LGHNA and CDR2 as YNFKEQ. This chain's CDR3 is CASSQGRGGRAGETQYF. For the CDR3, the DNA is TGTGCCAGCAGCCAAGGGAGGGGCGGGAGGGCGGGCGAGACCCAGTACTTC.